The 14 T cell receptor beta chains presented below share a single source sample, sequenced in a study of blood T cell dynamics during melanoma immunotherapy. Noted time point: pre-treatment baseline. Clones were read by immunoSEQ multiplex PCR, and TCRdb kept only the in-frame ones, dropping some. Seen here are roughly 16,000 clones, 90% to 95% observed once, and the top ten hold 1.8%. The input for sequencing was blood, taken from a patient treated with checkpoint blockade. Every receptor here comes from a human donor with melanoma.

This chain links TRBV5-1 with TRBJ1-1, with 8 bases identical to TRBD1. Germline assignment: CDR1 SGHRS and CDR2 YFSETQ. V was pared by 0 bases and J by 1 base, with 5 bases of the junction left unmatched. The CDR3 is made up of 16 amino acids. The CDR3 is CASSLATGGTNTEAFF. The CDR3 region has the DNA TGCGCCAGCAGCTTGGCCACAGGGGGGACGAACACTGAAGCTTTCTTT.

The gene calls are TRBV11-2 and TRBJ1-1, with D tentatively TRBD1 (5 bases). Germline CDR1 SGHAT, CDR2 FQNNGV. With 8 bases removed from V and 4 bases from J, the gap between germline ends came to 11 bases. The CDR3 has 12 residues. The DNA for the CDR3 is TGTGCCAGCTCCCAGGGATTCACTGAAGCTTTCTTT. It yields the protein CASSQGFTEAFF. The full variable domain, in which reference TRBV11-2 and TRBJ1-1 provide the parts outside the CDR3, is EAGVAQSPRYKIIEKRQSVAFWCNPISGHATLYWYQQILGQGPKLLIQFQNNGVVDDSQLPKDRFSAERLKGVDSTLKIQPAKLEDSAVYLCASSQGFTEAFFGQGTRLTVV.

This chain joins TRBV18 and TRBJ1-5; D unclear. This CDR3 is built from 12 residues. Germline-derived CDR1 and CDR2 are KGHSH and LQKENI. The V end was cut by 5 bases, the J end by 2 bases, with 4 bases between. The CDR3 coding sequence is TGTGCCAGCTCATCAGGCAATCAGCCCCAGCATTTT. Translated: CASSSGNQPQHF.

V and J are TRBV25-1 and TRBJ1-1; perhaps TRBD1 as D (5 bases). V was pared by 11 bases and J by 9 bases, with 16 bases between. Germline CDR1 reads MGHDK; CDR2 reads SYGVNS. CDR3 length equals 11 residues. The CDR3 sequence: CASKGSGKAFF. In DNA form, the CDR3 reads TGTGCCTCCAAGGGGAGTGGGAAAGCTTTCTTT.

The V call is TRBV27, the J call TRBJ1-1; TRBD1 is a possible D gene (5 bases). The length of the CDR3 is 13 residues. V lost 6 bases and J lost 2, with 10 bases in between. Germline lookup yields CDR1 MNHEY and CDR2 SMNVEV (reference sequence). The CDR3 reads CASRDTGNTEAFF. CDR3 DNA sequence: TGTGCCAGCAGAGATACAGGTAACACTGAAGCTTTCTTT.

The J gene is TRBJ2-1, the V gene TRBV6-5; D not resolved. Trimming shortened V by 6 bases and J by 5 bases, and 11 bases separated the two germline ends. Germline values: CDR1 MNHEY, CDR2 SVGAGI. The CDR3 runs to 13 residues. The chain's CDR3 is CASSFDTNNEQFF. The CDR3 DNA follows: TGTGCCAGCAGCTTTGACACGAACAATGAGCAGTTCTTC.

This clone was detected once. The chain combines TRBV7-8 with TRBJ1-4; D might be TRBD1 (6 bases). V lost 1 base to trimming and J lost 7 bases, with 13 bases between them. Germline CDR1 SGHVS, CDR2 FQNEAQ. This CDR3 is 15 amino acids long. As DNA, the CDR3 is TGTGCCAGCAGCTTAGTGGGACAAAGGAGTGAAAAACTGTTTTTT. It codes for CASSLVGQRSEKLFF.

CDR3 sequence reads: CASSSTGVPGWWYF. In DNA, the CDR3 is TGTGCCAGCAGCTCCACCGGGGTCCCGGGTTGGTGGTACTTC. V and J are TRBV7-9 and TRBJ2-7, with D perhaps matching TRBD2 (5 bases). CDR1 SEHNR and CDR2 FQNEAQ come from the germline V gene (reference sequence). CDR3 length: 14 amino acids. V shed 4 bases and J shed 12 bases, with 22 bases lying between them.

V gene TRBV14 combines with J gene TRBJ1-4; D not certain. The V gene lost 1 base and the J gene lost 3 bases, with 15 bases spanning the gap. The CDR3 totals 17 residues. Germline loops: CDR1 SGHDN, CDR2 FVKESK. This CDR3 is CASSQALFGRANEKLFF. The CDR3, as DNA: TGTGCCAGCAGCCAAGCGTTATTCGGGAGAGCTAATGAAAAACTGTTTTTT.

V is TRBV11-1 and J is TRBJ2-7; D remains ambiguous. Germline CDR1 and CDR2: SGHAT and FQDESV (reference sequence). The CDR3 runs 13 residues. The ends were cut back, 6 bases at V and 4 bases at J, with 13 bases in the middle. The CDR3 DNA follows: TGTGCCAGCAGTTCCTCGGCCCCTTACGAGCAGTACTTC. Translating gives CASSSSAPYEQYF.

The J gene is TRBJ2-2, the V gene TRBV29-1; TRBD2 aligns across 9 bases. The CDR3 has 15 residues. After removal of 2 bases from V and 4 bases from J, the junction contained 5 bases not matched to a gene. The germline V gene has CDR1 SQVTM and CDR2 ANQGSEA. CDR3 residues: CSVERGGRATGELFF. The CDR3 DNA is TGCAGCGTTGAACGGGGCGGGAGGGCCACCGGGGAGCTGTTTTTT.

The gene calls are TRBV11-2 and TRBJ2-3; D is possibly TRBD1 or TRBD2 (6 bases each). The CDR3 consists of 15 residues. Germline lookup yields CDR1 SGHAT and CDR2 FQNNGV. With 6 bases removed from V and 4 bases from J, the gap between germline ends came to 17 bases. The CDR3 here is CASSAGVGGPDTQYF. The DNA for the CDR3 is TGTGCCAGCAGTGCAGGGGTAGGGGGGCCAGATACGCAGTATTTT.

This chain connects TRBV19 to TRBJ1-1, with D maybe TRBD1 (6 bases). The length of the CDR3 is 14 residues. V gave up 7 bases and J gave up 5 bases, with 17 bases separating them. CDR1 is LNHDA, CDR2 SQIVND, per germline (reference sequence). In DNA form, the CDR3 reads TGTGCCAGTAATTTACAGGGCGATAGGACTGAAGCTTTCTTT. It codes for CASNLQGDRTEAFF.

V usage is TRBV7-9 and J usage is TRBJ1-4; 9 nucleotides align to TRBD1. The germline gives CDR1 SEHNR, CDR2 FQNEAQ (reference sequence). Losses at the gene ends were 6 bases for V and 7 bases for J; bases not matched to a gene: 9. This CDR3 has 15 residues. CDR3 sequence reads: CASSYGGQGGEKLFF. DNA for the CDR3: TGTGCCAGCAGTTATGGGGGACAGGGTGGTGAAAAACTGTTTTTT. Using reference TRBV7-9 and TRBJ1-4 for the parts outside the CDR3, the full variable domain is DTGVSQNPRHKITKRGQNVTFRCDPISEHNRLYWYRQTLGQGPEFLTYFQNEAQLEKSRLLSDRFSAERPKGSFSTLEIQRTEQGDSAMYLCASSYGGQGGEKLFFGSGTQLSVL.